This T cell receptor (beta chain) stems from a study of CD8 T cells in Susac syndrome. V dropped 2 bases and J dropped 5; count of bases not matched to a gene: 6. The CDR3 covers 14 residues. Germline lookup yields CDR1 SGHDT and CDR2 YYEEEE. A quantity of roughly 0.5 to 1 ug RNA underwent reverse transcription using random hexamers. With immunoSEQ multiplex PCR, TCR beta CDR3 was amplified across 54 Vbeta and 13 Jbeta. TCRdb ran MiXCR on the immunoSEQ multiplex PCR reads and lists one entry per CDR3 protein. The table has roughly 130,000 distinct CDR3 sequences, 96% seen once. The clonotype comes from a human donor with Susac syndrome. The chain has TRBV5-6 and TRBJ1-2; 7 bases are a match to TRBD1. The material sequenced was CD4+ T cells from PBMCs. The DNA of the CDR3 is TGTGCCAGCAGCTTCGCCGACAGGGCTTATGGCTACACCTTC. It yields the protein CASSFADRAYGYTF.